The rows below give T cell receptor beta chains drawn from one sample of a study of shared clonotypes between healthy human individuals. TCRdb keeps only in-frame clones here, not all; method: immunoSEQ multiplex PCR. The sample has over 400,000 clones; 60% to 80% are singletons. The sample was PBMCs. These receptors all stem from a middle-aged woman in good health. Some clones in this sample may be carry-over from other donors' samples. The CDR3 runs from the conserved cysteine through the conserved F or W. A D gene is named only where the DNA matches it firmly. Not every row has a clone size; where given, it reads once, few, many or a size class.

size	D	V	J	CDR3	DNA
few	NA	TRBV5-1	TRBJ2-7	CASSVTTRVYEQYF	TGCGCCAGCAGCGTCACAACGAGAGTCTACGAGCAGTACTTC
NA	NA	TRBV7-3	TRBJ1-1	CASSLFGNTEAFF	TGTGCCAGCAGCTTGTTCGGTAACACTGAAGCTTTCTTT
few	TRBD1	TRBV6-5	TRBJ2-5	CASRPGQVSQETQYF	TGTGCCAGCAGGCCGGGACAGGTATCCCAAGAGACCCAGTACTTC
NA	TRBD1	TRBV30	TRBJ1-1	CAWRYGGGPTEAFF	TGTGCCTGGAGGTATGGAGGGGGCCCTACTGAAGCTTTCTTT
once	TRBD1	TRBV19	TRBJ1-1	CASLQGMNTEAFF	TGTGCCAGCTTACAGGGGATGAACACTGAAGCTTTCTTT
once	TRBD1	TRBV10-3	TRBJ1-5	CAISESTTGDQPQHF	TGTGCCATCAGTGAGTCGACAACAGGGGATCAGCCCCAGCATTTT
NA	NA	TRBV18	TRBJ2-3	CASSPQGLGADTQYF	TGTGCCAGCTCACCTCAAGGTCTAGGGGCAGATACGCAGTATTTT
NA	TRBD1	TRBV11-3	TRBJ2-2	CASSPWTGDTGELFF	TGTGCCAGCAGCCCCTGGACAGGGGACACCGGGGAGCTGTTTTTT
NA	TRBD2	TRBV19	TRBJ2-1	CASSTRLAAAYNEQFF	TGTGCCAGTAGTACCAGACTAGCGGCCGCCTACAATGAGCAGTTCTTC
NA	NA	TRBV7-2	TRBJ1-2	CASSLGVHYGYTF	TGTGCCAGCAGCTTAGGCGTGCACTATGGCTACACCTTC
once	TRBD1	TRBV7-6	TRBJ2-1	CASSSGTGDSEQFF	TGTGCCAGCAGCTCCGGGACAGGGGACAGTGAGCAGTTCTTC
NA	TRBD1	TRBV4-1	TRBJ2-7	CASSHENRGYEQYF	TGCGCCAGCAGCCATGAAAACAGGGGGTACGAGCAGTACTTC
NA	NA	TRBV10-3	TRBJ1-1	CASSYALMNTEAFF	TGTGCCAGCAGTTACGCCCTAATGAACACTGAAGCTTTCTTT
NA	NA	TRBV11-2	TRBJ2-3	CASMGSGYGTQYF	TGTGCCAGCATGGGTTCTGGTTACGGTACGCAGTATTTT
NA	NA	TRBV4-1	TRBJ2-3	CASSQDLAADTQYF	TGCGCCAGCAGCCAAGATCTGGCGGCGGATACGCAGTATTTT
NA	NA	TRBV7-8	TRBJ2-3	CASSLVPAASGGGQYF	TGTGCCAGCAGCTTAGTTCCAGCGGCTTCAGGAGGGGGGCAGTATTTT
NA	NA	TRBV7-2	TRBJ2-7	CASSPRTGPTYEQYF	TGTGCCAGCAGCCCACGAACGGGCCCAACCTACGAGCAGTACTTC
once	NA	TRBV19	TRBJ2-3	CASSIGQTSTDTQYF	TGTGCCAGTAGTATTGGGCAGACTAGCACAGATACGCAGTATTTT
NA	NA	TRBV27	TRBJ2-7	CASSGQRSYEQYF	TGTGCCAGCAGTGGACAGCGCTCCTACGAGCAGTACTTC
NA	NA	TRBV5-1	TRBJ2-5	CASSSPFVETQYF	TGCGCCAGCAGCTCCCCCTTTGTAGAGACCCAGTACTTC
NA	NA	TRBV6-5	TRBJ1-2	CASRPQGYYGHTF	TGTGCCAGCAGGCCCCAGGGCTACTATGGCCACACCTTC
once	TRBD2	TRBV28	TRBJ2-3	CASRLSGRATDTQYF	TGTGCCAGCAGACTTAGCGGGAGAGCCACAGATACGCAGTATTTT
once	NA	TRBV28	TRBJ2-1	CASSSYSGNSYNEQFF	TGTGCCAGCAGTTCCTATAGCGGAAACTCCTACAATGAGCAGTTCTTC
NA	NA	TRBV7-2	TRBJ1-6	CASSLGLSSPLHF	TGTGCCAGCAGCTTAGGACTGAGTTCACCCCTCCACTTT
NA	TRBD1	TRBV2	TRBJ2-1	CASSEARTGGNEQFF	TGTGCCAGCAGTGAAGCAAGGACAGGGGGCAATGAGCAGTTCTTC
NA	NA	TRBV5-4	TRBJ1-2	CASSWAGALGYTF	TGTGCCAGCAGCTGGGCGGGCGCGTTAGGCTACACCTTC
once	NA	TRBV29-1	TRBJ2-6	CSVVAREGANVLTF	TGCAGCGTTGTCGCCAGGGAGGGGGCCAACGTCCTGACTTTC
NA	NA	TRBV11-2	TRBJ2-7	CASRKWGPHEQYF	TGTGCCAGCAGAAAGTGGGGGCCCCACGAGCAGTACTTC
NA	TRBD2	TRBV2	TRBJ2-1	CASRGLAEYNEQFF	TGTGCCAGCAGGGGACTAGCGGAGTACAATGAGCAGTTCTTC
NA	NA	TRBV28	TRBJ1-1	CASSLAGTLMNTEAFF	TGTGCCAGCAGTTTAGCAGGGACCCTAATGAACACTGAAGCTTTCTTT
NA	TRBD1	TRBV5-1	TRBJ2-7	CASSPQGAYEQYF	TGCGCCAGCAGCCCACAGGGGGCCTACGAGCAGTACTTC
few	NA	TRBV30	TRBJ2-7	CAWTSSGFEQYF	TGTGCCTGGACTAGCTCTGGGTTCGAGCAGTACTTC
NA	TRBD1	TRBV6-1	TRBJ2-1	CASSEVVTGYNEQFF	TGTGCCAGCAGTGAAGTAGTGACAGGGTACAATGAGCAGTTCTTC
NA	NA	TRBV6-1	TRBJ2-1	CASSEGGTPYEQFF	TGTGCCAGCAGTGAAGGCGGGACACCGTATGAGCAGTTCTTC
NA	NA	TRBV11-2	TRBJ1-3	CASSLIGAAGNTIYF	TGTGCCAGCAGCTTAATAGGGGCGGCGGGAAACACCATATATTTT
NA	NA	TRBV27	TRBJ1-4	CASSLSAGYNEKLFF	TGTGCCAGCAGTTTAAGTGCAGGGTACAACGAAAAACTGTTTTTT
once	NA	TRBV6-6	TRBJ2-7	CASSYEVTYEQYF	TGTGCCAGCAGTTACGAGGTCACCTACGAGCAGTACTTC
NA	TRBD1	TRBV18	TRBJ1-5	CASSLGVTGTGGQPQHF	TGTGCCAGCTCGCTAGGGGTTACCGGGACAGGGGGTCAGCCCCAGCATTTT
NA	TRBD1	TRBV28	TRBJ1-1	CASRGDSWYTEAFF	TGTGCCAGCAGGGGGGACAGTTGGTACACTGAAGCTTTCTTT
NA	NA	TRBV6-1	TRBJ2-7	CASSFGPGQTYEQYF	TGTGCCAGCAGTTTTGGACCCGGACAGACCTACGAGCAGTACTTC
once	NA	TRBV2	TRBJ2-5	CASTSGRTEETQYF	TGTGCCAGCACTAGCGGACGGACAGAAGAGACCCAGTACTTC
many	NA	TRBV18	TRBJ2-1	CASSPATSGTGDEQFF	TGTGCCAGCTCACCAGCGACTAGCGGGACAGGGGATGAGCAGTTCTTC
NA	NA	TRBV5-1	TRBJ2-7	CASSLTLSGYEQYF	TGCGCCAGCAGCTTGACCCTATCGGGCTACGAGCAGTACTTC
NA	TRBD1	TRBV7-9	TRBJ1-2	CASSATGGRVYGYTF	TGTGCCAGCAGCGCGACAGGGGGGAGGGTGTATGGCTACACCTTC